This TCR beta chain was retrieved from a study of blood T cell repertoires in COVID-19. The wider study: T cells, B-cell-depleted T cells, or PBMCs supplied cDNA or gDNA.

The method was immunoSEQ multiplex PCR; TCRdb's version includes in-frame clones alone and lacks a portion of them. This table holds roughly 410,000 clones, 89% found once. Looked up from germline, CDR1 is SGHRS and CDR2 is YFSETQ. V dropped 4 bases and J dropped 2 bases, with 16 bases sitting between them. The CDR3 sequence is 15 residues long. This clone was seen a few times. Sequences were obtained from peripheral blood. The TCR was taken from a man aged 35-49 years with acute or convalescent COVID-19. This chain uses TRBV5-1 with TRBJ2-7, with D possibly being TRBD2 (5 bases). The CDR3 sequence is CASSPGPGSTYEQYF. The CDR3 nucleotides read TGCGCCAGCAGCCCCGGACCGGGGTCGACCTACGAGCAGTACTTC.